The 17 T cell receptor beta chains listed next were all sequenced from one sample in a study of CD8+ T cells in alopecia areata. RNA was extracted and reverse transcribed into cDNA as the sequencing template. The protocol was immunoSEQ multiplex PCR, while the TCRdb copy is restricted to in-frame clones and leaves out a portion. This table holds roughly 150,000 clones, 55% found once. The sequencing sample was made of CD4+ T cells sorted from blood. Source of these receptors: a human donor in good health.

This clone appeared a single time. This chain joins TRBV4-1 and TRBJ2-3; 11 bases line up with TRBD2. Germline V gives CDR1 MGHRA, CDR2 YSYEKL. J was trimmed by 5 bases and V by 5 bases; bases with no gene match: 6. The CDR3 has 15 amino acids. The CDR3 bases are TGCGCCAGCAGCGCGACTAGCGGGAAGGTAGATACGCAGTATTTT. Its translation is CASSATSGKVDTQYF.

This clone was seen only a few times. The chain carries TRBV28 and TRBJ2-5; D uncertain. Germline V lookup: CDR1 MDHEN, CDR2 SYDVKM. V gave up 6 bases and J gave up 9 bases, with 20 bases separating them. The CDR3 has 14 amino acids. CDR3 in amino acids: CASSSNGPTLAQYF. CDR3 nucleotide sequence: TGTGCCAGCAGCTCAAACGGGCCCACCCTGGCCCAGTACTTC.

This clone has only a few counts. The gene calls are TRBV28 and TRBJ1-2; D is uncertain. This CDR3 has 12 amino acids. With 7 bases removed from V and 4 bases from J, the gap between germline ends came to 10 bases. The V gene's germline CDR1 is MDHEN and CDR2 SYDVKM. The DNA of the CDR3 is TGTGCCAGCACCGTTCCCCTCTATGGCTACACCTTC. Translating gives CASTVPLYGYTF.

V usage is TRBV5-1 and J usage is TRBJ1-1; the D is unclear. CDR1 SGHRS and CDR2 YFSETQ come from the germline V gene. The V and J ends lost 9 bases and 0 bases respectively, with 12 bases between them. This CDR3 has 13 amino acids. The CDR3 is CATSITLNTEAFF. The CDR3 coding sequence is TGCGCCACGTCCATTACACTGAACACTGAAGCTTTCTTT.

The CDR3 DNA follows: TGTGCCAGCAGTGACCAATTCCTACAAGAGACCCAGTACTTC. Its translation is CASSDQFLQETQYF. The chain is built from TRBV2 and TRBJ2-5; D not resolved. The germline gives CDR1 SNHLY, CDR2 FYNNEI. The V end lost 3 bases, the J end lost 2 bases, and 10 bases lay between the germline ends. The CDR3 is 14 residues long. The full variable domain, rest sourced from reference TRBV2 and TRBJ2-5, is EPEVTQTPSHQVTQMGQEVILRCVPISNHLYFYWYRQILGQKVEFLVSFYNNEISEKSEIFDDQFSVERPDGSNFTLKIRSTKLEDSAMYFCASSDQFLQETQYFGPGTRLLVL.

V usage is TRBV28 and J usage is TRBJ1-5, with a tentative D call TRBD1 (5 bases). V dropped 5 bases and J dropped 6 bases, with 14 bases sitting between them. This CDR3 contains 14 residues. The V gene's germline CDR1 is MDHEN and CDR2 SYDVKM. This chain's CDR3 is CASSVRGRGQPQHF. The CDR3, as DNA: TGTGCCAGCAGTGTGAGGGGAAGGGGTCAGCCCCAGCATTTT.

This clone has only a few counts. A much larger clonotype is one base distant, so this may be a read error. The chain is built from TRBV6-5 and TRBJ2-6; D ambiguous. The ends were cut back, 4 bases at V and 0 bases at J, with 1 base in the middle. This CDR3 spans 13 amino acids. CDR1 and CDR2 (germline): MNHEY, SVGAGI. The CDR3 region has the DNA TGTGCCAGCAGTTTCTCTGGGGCCAACGTCCTGACTTTC. Its protein product is CASSFSGANVLTF.

This chain connects TRBV11-2 to TRBJ2-3; no firm D call. This CDR3 has 15 residues. V lost 8 bases, J lost 2 bases, and 17 bases lay in between. Per the germline V gene, CDR1 is SGHAT and CDR2 is FQNNGV. The CDR3 DNA sequence: TGTGCCAGCGGCCCAATGGGCTCTTACACAGATACGCAGTATTTT. Its translation: CASGPMGSYTDTQYF.

This clone showed up just once. The rearrangement joins TRBV30 to TRBJ2-1, with 12 bases aligning to TRBD2. The J segment lost 8 bases and the V segment lost 6 bases, leaving 8 bases of the junction unmatched. Germline lookup yields CDR1 GTSNPN and CDR2 SVGIG (reference sequence). This CDR3 region has 14 residues. The CDR3 loop is CACTTSGRWDEQFF. CDR3 DNA sequence: TGTGCCTGTACGACTAGCGGGAGATGGGATGAGCAGTTCTTC.

The chain links TRBV29-1 to TRBJ2-5; 9 bases fit TRBD1. This CDR3 comprises 13 residues. With 5 bases clipped from V and 5 bases from J, the junction kept 6 bases outside the gene matches. In germline, CDR1 is SQVTM, CDR2 ANQGSEA. The CDR3 here is CSVLQGAAETQYF. CDR3 nucleotides: TGCAGCGTTCTACAGGGGGCGGCTGAGACCCAGTACTTC. The full variable domain, in which reference TRBV29-1 and TRBJ2-5 provide the parts outside the CDR3, is SAVISQKPSRDICQRGTSLTIQCQVDSQVTMMFWYRQQPGQSLTLIATANQGSEATYESGFVIDKFPISRPNLTFSTLTVSNMSPEDSSIYLCSVLQGAAETQYFGPGTRLLVL.

The chain carries TRBV19 and TRBJ1-1, with 8 bases aligning to TRBD1. Trimming cost V 8 bases and J 4 bases; bases outside gene matches: 12. Germline values: CDR1 LNHDA, CDR2 SQIVND (reference sequence). The CDR3 is 15 amino acids. CDR3 DNA: TGTGCCAGTTGCGGCGGACAGGGAAGGATCACTGAAGCTTTCTTT. This gives the protein CASCGGQGRITEAFF.

The chain couples TRBV15 to TRBJ2-5; 7 bases fit TRBD1. The CDR3 length is 14 residues. V lost 5 bases and J lost 3; bases outside the gene matches: 6. Germline V gives CDR1 LNHNV, CDR2 YYDKDF (reference sequence). CDR3 in DNA: TGTGCCACCAGCCTTGGGACAGCAAAAGAGACCCAGTACTTC. Its translation: CATSLGTAKETQYF.

J is TRBJ2-6 and V is TRBV4-1, with TRBD1 matching over 7 bases. The CDR3 runs 16 residues. The junction had 6 bases not matched to a gene; V was cut back by 3 bases and J by 4 bases. The germline V gene has CDR1 MGHRA and CDR2 YSYEKL. CDR3 amino acids: CASSHQTGSGANVLTF. The CDR3 DNA is TGCGCCAGCAGCCATCAGACAGGGTCCGGGGCCAACGTCCTGACTTTC.

The chain combines TRBV6-6 with TRBJ1-2; D is uncertain. The germline gives CDR1 MNHNY, CDR2 SVGAGI (reference sequence). The CDR3 spans 12 residues. V was trimmed by 11 bases and J by 0 bases, leaving 10 bases between them. CDR3 loop: CAVGFTNYGYTF. CDR3 nucleotide sequence: TGTGCCGTGGGTTTCACTAACTATGGCTACACCTTC.

The V gene is TRBV6-6, the J gene TRBJ2-2; D is uncertain. This CDR3 has 14 amino acids. Germline CDR1 and CDR2: MNHNY and SVGAGI (reference sequence). Trimming cost V 7 bases and J 4 bases, with 13 bases left between them. The CDR3 coding sequence is TGTGCCAGCACGAATCGTGGAAGCACCGGGGAGCTGTTTTTT. It is translated as CASTNRGSTGELFF.

This chain links TRBV5-1 with TRBJ2-1; 15 positions agree with TRBD2. This CDR3 is built from 16 residues. The germline gives CDR1 SGHRS, CDR2 YFSETQ. The V segment lost 4 bases and the J segment 5 bases; nucleotides outside the gene matches: 4. The CDR3 region has the DNA TGCGCCAGCAGCCTCGGACTAGCGGGAGGGGACAATGAGCAGTTCTTC. Protein: CASSLGLAGGDNEQFF.

J is TRBJ2-3 and V is TRBV4-1, with 8 nucleotides matching TRBD2. Germline CDR1 reads MGHRA; CDR2 reads YSYEKL. The CDR3 contains 16 residues. V dropped 1 base and J dropped 3; count of bases not matched to a gene: 6. CDR3 DNA: TGCGCCAGCAGCCAAGTAAGCGGGAGAGTTACAGATACGCAGTATTTT. Protein: CASSQVSGRVTDTQYF.